Described below is a single TCR beta chain sequence and its context. Clones were read by immunoSEQ multiplex PCR, and TCRdb kept only the in-frame ones, dropping some. The data contain fewer than 95,000 clones, 80% to 95% of them singletons. V lost 3 bases to trimming and J lost 0 bases, with 14 bases between them. The CDR3 spans 16 residues. Germline-derived CDR1 and CDR2 are LNHDA and SQIVND (reference sequence). This sample is part of a study of OX40 agonist ivuxolimab in advanced cancers. The sequencing here drew on CD4+ or CD8+ T cells sorted from blood, taken in a trial of the OX40 agonist ivuxolimab. The V gene is TRBV19, the J gene TRBJ1-2; D is possibly TRBD1 (5 bases). The clonotype was recovered from an adult with an advanced solid tumor such as melanoma, head and neck, liver or kidney cancer. The CDR3 DNA sequence: TGTGCCAGTAGTATCTTGTGGGGGACCACTAACTATGGCTACACCTTC. Translation: CASSILWGTTNYGYTF.